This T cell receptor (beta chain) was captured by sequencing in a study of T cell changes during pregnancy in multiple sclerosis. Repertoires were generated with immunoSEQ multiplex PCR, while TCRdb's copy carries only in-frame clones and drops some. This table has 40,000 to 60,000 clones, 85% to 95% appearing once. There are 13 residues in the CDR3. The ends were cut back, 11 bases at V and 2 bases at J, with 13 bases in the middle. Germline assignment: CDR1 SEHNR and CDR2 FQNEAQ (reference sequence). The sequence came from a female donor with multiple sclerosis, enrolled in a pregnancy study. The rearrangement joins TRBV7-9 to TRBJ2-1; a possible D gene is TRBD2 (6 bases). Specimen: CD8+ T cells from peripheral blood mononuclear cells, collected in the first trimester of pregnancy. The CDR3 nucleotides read TGTGCCGGGGGGACGGCGACCTACAATGAGCAGTTCTTC. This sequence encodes CAGGTATYNEQFF.